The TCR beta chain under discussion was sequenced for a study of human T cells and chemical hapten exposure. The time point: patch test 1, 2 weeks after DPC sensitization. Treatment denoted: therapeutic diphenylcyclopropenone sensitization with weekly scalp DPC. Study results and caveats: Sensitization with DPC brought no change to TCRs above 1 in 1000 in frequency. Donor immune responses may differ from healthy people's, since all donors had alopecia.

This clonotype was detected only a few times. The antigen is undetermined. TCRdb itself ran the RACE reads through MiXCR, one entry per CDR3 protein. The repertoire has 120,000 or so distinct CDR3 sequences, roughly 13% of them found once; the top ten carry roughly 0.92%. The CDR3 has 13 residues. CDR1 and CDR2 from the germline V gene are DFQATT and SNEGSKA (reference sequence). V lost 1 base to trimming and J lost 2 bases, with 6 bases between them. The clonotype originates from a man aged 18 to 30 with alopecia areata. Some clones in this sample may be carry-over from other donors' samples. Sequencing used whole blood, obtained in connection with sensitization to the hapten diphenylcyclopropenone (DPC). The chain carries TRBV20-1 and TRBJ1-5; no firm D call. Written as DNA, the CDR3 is TGCAGTGCTAGAGGACCCGGCAATCAGCCCCAGCATTTT. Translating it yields CSARGPGNQPQHF.